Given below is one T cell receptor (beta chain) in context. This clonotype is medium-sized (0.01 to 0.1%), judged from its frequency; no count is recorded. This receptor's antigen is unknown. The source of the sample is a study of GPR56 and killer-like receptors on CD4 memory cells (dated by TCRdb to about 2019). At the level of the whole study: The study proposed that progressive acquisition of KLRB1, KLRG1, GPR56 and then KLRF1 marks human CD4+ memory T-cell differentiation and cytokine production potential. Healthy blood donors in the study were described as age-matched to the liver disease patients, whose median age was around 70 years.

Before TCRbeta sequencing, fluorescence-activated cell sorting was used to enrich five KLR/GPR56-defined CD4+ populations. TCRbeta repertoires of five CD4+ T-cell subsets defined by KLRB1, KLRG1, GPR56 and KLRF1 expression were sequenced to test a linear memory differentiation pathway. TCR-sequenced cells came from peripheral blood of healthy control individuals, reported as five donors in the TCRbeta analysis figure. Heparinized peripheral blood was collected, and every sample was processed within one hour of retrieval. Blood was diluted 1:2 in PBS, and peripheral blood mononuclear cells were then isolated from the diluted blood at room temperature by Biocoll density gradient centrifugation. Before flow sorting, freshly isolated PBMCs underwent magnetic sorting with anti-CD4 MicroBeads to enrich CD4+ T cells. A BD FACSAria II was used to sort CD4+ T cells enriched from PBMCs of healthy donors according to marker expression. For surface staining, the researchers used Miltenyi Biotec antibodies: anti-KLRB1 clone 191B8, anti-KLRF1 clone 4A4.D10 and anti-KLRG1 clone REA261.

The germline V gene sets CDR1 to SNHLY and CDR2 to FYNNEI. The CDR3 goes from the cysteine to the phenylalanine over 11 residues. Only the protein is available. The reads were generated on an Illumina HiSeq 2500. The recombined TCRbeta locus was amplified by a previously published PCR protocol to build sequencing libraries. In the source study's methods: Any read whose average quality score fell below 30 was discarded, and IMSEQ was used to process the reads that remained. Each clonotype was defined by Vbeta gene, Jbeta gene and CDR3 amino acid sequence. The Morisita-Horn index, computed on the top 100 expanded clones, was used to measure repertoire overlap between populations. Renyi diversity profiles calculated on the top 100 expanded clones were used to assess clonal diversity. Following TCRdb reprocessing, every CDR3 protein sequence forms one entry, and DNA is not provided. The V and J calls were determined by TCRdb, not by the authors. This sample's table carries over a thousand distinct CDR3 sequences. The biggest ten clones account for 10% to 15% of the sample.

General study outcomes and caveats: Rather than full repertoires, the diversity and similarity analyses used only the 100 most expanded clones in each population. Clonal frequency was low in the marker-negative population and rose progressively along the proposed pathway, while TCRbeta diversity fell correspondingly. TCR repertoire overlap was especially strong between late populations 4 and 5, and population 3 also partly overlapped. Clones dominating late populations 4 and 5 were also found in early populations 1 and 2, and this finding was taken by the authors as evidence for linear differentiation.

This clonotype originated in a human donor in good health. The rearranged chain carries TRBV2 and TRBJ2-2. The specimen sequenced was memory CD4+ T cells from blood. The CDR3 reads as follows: CASSYNGELFF.